Following are 23 T cell receptor beta chains from one sample sequenced in a study of T cell responses to AZD1222 COVID-19 vaccine. Data came from immunoSEQ multiplex PCR; TCRdb stores just in-frame clones and leaves some out. The sample consists of about 120,000 clones, about nine tenths of them appearing once. The sample was peripheral blood, taken on day 0 of AZD1222 vaccination. Every receptor here comes from an adult in good health.

The rearrangement uses TRBV15 and TRBJ1-2; no clear D gene. There are 15 residues in the CDR3. V was clipped by 0 bases and J by 4 bases, with 12 bases between them. Germline loops: CDR1 LNHNV, CDR2 YYDKDF (reference sequence). The CDR3 bases are TGTGCCACCAGCAGAGAGGAGGAGCGGATCTATGGCTACACCTTC. Its protein product is CATSREEERIYGYTF. The whole variable domain, remainder taken from reference TRBV15 and TRBJ1-2, is DAMVIQNPRYQVTQFGKPVTLSCSQTLNHNVMYWYQQKSSQAPKLLFHYYDKDFNNEADTPDNFQSRRPNTSFCFLDIRSPGLGDTAMYLCATSREEERIYGYTFGSGTRLTVV.

The chain joins TRBV7-8 to TRBJ1-4; D perhaps matches TRBD1 (5 bases). Germline CDR1 SGHVS, CDR2 FQNEAQ. Trimming took off 1 base at V and 5 bases at J, with 17 bases between the two ends. The CDR3 is 17 residues long. As DNA, the CDR3 is TGTGCCAGCAGCTTAGTTTGGGCCGGAGGGGTAAATGAAAAACTGTTTTTT. Translating gives CASSLVWAGGVNEKLFF.

The chain carries TRBV24-1 and TRBJ2-1; TRBD2 matches 7 bases. V was pared by 1 base and J by 6 bases, with 14 bases of the junction left unmatched. The CDR3 consists of 18 residues. Germline CDR1 and CDR2: KGHDR and SFDVKD. CDR3 region: CATSDFARQGGRINEQFF. CDR3 in DNA: TGTGCCACCAGTGATTTTGCAAGGCAGGGCGGGAGAATCAATGAGCAGTTCTTC.

V usage is TRBV6-1 and J usage is TRBJ2-6; 10 bases agree with TRBD1. The germline gives CDR1 MNHNS, CDR2 SASEGT. The trim removed 4 bases at V and 2 bases at J, leaving 2 bases unmatched. The CDR3 is made up of 16 amino acids. In DNA form, the CDR3 reads TGTGCCAGCAGTGGGGACAGGGGCGCTGGGGCCAACGTCCTGACTTTC. This sequence encodes CASSGDRGAGANVLTF.

The CDR3: CASSLFQGANSGNTIYF. CDR3 nucleotides: TGTGCCAGCAGTTTATTTCAGGGGGCTAACTCTGGAAACACCATATATTTT. This chain connects TRBV28 to TRBJ1-3; 8 bases map to TRBD1. The junction had 5 bases not matched to a gene; V was cut back by 1 base and J by 0 bases. The CDR3 contains 17 residues. Germline CDR1 is MDHEN and CDR2 is SYDVKM.

The V gene is TRBV6-6, the J gene TRBJ2-1; no clear D gene. The CDR3 totals 14 residues. V lost 2 bases and J 1 base, leaving 6 bases between the germline ends. CDR1 MNHNY and CDR2 SVGAGI come from the germline V gene (reference sequence). CDR3 in amino acids: CASSYVPSYNEQFF. The CDR3 DNA reads TGTGCCAGCAGTTACGTGCCGTCCTACAATGAGCAGTTCTTC.

This chain connects TRBV6-2 or TRBV6-3 to TRBJ2-7; D call uncertain. This CDR3 spans 17 amino acids. Trimming removed 0 bases from V and 4 bases from J, with 19 bases in between. Germline V gives CDR1 MNHEY, CDR2 SVGEGT. The CDR3 region is CASSYSVTTTFFYEQYF. The DNA for the CDR3 is TGTGCCAGCAGTTACTCGGTGACAACTACGTTTTTTTACGAGCAGTACTTC.

To note about this clone: The junction departs from germline at one end; a sequencing error may be responsible. The genes are TRBV7-2 and TRBJ2-7; D remains unclear. The CDR3 is made up of 16 amino acids. Looked up from germline, CDR1 is SGHTA and CDR2 is FQGNSA. As DNA, the CDR3 is TGTGCCAGCAGCTCCCTTGGTCCCACCATCTCCGACGAGCAGTACTTC. Translating it yields CASSSLGPTISDEQYF.

In its sample, this clone was seen once. Written as DNA, the CDR3 is TGTGCCAGCAGCTGGACTTTGACTGAAGCTTTCTTT. This gives the protein CASSWTLTEAFF. The chain recombines TRBV7-9 with TRBJ1-1; D gene ambiguous. This CDR3 is 12 amino acids long. Trimming removed 4 bases from V and 5 bases from J, with 8 bases in between. Germline V CDR1 and CDR2: SEHNR, FQNEAQ (reference sequence).

V usage is TRBV9 and J usage is TRBJ2-1, with D uncertain. V lost 3 bases and J lost 0, with 4 bases in between. Germline V lookup: CDR1 SGDLS, CDR2 YYNGEE. The CDR3 totals 13 residues. In DNA form, the CDR3 reads TGTGCCAGCAGCGCGACCTCCTACAATGAGCAGTTCTTC. Translating gives CASSATSYNEQFF.

The chain employs TRBV15 and TRBJ2-3, with 7 bases identical to TRBD2. The germline V gene encodes CDR1 LNHNV and CDR2 YYDKDF (reference sequence). The J segment lost 2 bases and the V segment lost 0 bases, leaving 5 bases of the junction unmatched. CDR3 size: 16 residues. CDR3 sequence (DNA): TGTGCCACCAGCAGAGATCGAGCGGGGATCACAGATACGCAGTATTTT. Translated: CATSRDRAGITDTQYF.

This clone has just a few counts. J is TRBJ2-7 and V is TRBV2, with D possibly TRBD1 on 6 matching bases. The CDR3 has 14 residues. V was shortened by 4 bases and J by 0 bases, with 10 bases between the two germline ends. CDR1 is SNHLY and CDR2 is FYNNEI in the germline V gene. CDR3 in DNA: TGTGCCAGCAGTGGGACAGCATACTCCTACGAGCAGTACTTC. Protein sequence: CASSGTAYSYEQYF.

The chain is built from TRBV9 and TRBJ1-1, with D uncertain. The CDR3 is 13 amino acids. V gave up 3 bases and J gave up 4 bases, with 10 bases separating them. Germline V CDR1 and CDR2: SGDLS, YYNGEE. CDR3: CASSGRASTEAFF. The CDR3 region has the DNA TGTGCCAGCAGCGGTCGGGCGTCCACTGAAGCTTTCTTT.

The chain has TRBV24-1 and TRBJ2-6, with D possibly matching TRBD2 (6 bases). The ends were cut back, 5 bases at V and 0 bases at J, with 13 bases in the middle. The germline gives CDR1 KGHDR, CDR2 SFDVKD. This CDR3 contains 17 residues. The CDR3 nucleotides read TGTGCCACCAGTGCCGCGGGATCACCCTCTGGGGCCAACGTCCTGACTTTC. Residues: CATSAAGSPSGANVLTF.

J is TRBJ1-2 and V is TRBV29-1, with a tentative D call TRBD1 (5 bases). The CDR3 runs to 15 residues. Trimming took off 1 base at V and 6 bases at J, with 18 bases between the two ends. Germline loops: CDR1 SQVTM, CDR2 ANQGSEA. This CDR3 reads CSVEGVFGVGDGYTF. The CDR3, as DNA: TGCAGCGTTGAAGGGGTATTCGGGGTGGGGGATGGCTACACCTTC.

The rearrangement uses TRBV30 and TRBJ2-1, with a possible D match to TRBD2 (6 bases). The germline V gene has CDR1 GTSNPN and CDR2 SVGIG (reference sequence). The ends were cut back, 3 bases at V and 7 bases at J, with 16 bases in the middle. CDR3 size: 14 residues. CDR3 nucleotides: TGTGCCTGGAGCCGGCTAGCGAAGGGGAATGAGCAGTTCTTC. Translated, it gives CAWSRLAKGNEQFF.

The J gene is TRBJ2-3, the V gene TRBV5-6; D is undetermined. Trimming took 7 bases from V and 0 from J, leaving 12 bases between them. This CDR3 contains 14 residues. From germline, CDR1 is SGHDT and CDR2 YYEEEE. The CDR3 sequence: CASLPGPSTDTQYF. CDR3 coding DNA: TGTGCCAGCCTACCGGGCCCGAGCACAGATACGCAGTATTTT.

This clone was seen more than once but under ten times. The chain has TRBV19 and TRBJ2-7; D unresolved. Germline CDR1 LNHDA, CDR2 SQIVND (reference sequence). V was shortened by 1 base and J by 3 bases, with 13 bases between the two germline ends. This CDR3 comprises 15 residues. The CDR3 DNA follows: TGTGCCAGTAGTATAGGGGGTGGCCTTCGCTACGAGCAGTACTTC. It is translated as CASSIGGGLRYEQYF.

This chain links TRBV28 with TRBJ2-1, with D possibly TRBD1 on 5 matching bases. Between the trimmed V and J ends, which lost 6 bases and 7 bases, there was a span of 16 bases. CDR1 is MDHEN, CDR2 SYDVKM, per germline. The CDR3 has 14 amino acids. The DNA of the CDR3 is TGTGCCAGCAGCCTCATGATACAGGTTAATGAGCAGTTCTTC. This translates into CASSLMIQVNEQFF. The full variable domain, its missing parts supplied by reference TRBV28 and TRBJ2-1, is DVKVTQSSRYLVKRTGEKVFLECVQDMDHENMFWYRQDPGLGLRLIYFSYDVKMKEKGDIPEGYSVSREKKERFSLILESASTNQTSMYLCASSLMIQVNEQFFGPGTRLTVL.

V usage is TRBV10-2 and J usage is TRBJ1-1, with D possibly TRBD1 on 5 matching bases. The germline CDR1 and CDR2 sequences are WSHSY and SAAADI. The V and J ends lost 5 bases and 1 base respectively, with 5 bases between them. CDR3 length: 12 amino acids. CDR3 DNA: TGCGCCAGCAGTACAGGGAACACTGAAGCTTTCTTT. This sequence encodes CASSTGNTEAFF.

CDR3 DNA: TGTGCCAGCAGTTACGGGCAGGGGTCCTACGAGCAGTACTTC. Protein sequence: CASSYGQGSYEQYF. V is TRBV6-2 or TRBV6-3 and J is TRBJ2-7, with D possibly being TRBD1 (6 bases). Germline V gene lookup returns CDR1 MNHEY and CDR2 SVGEGT. The CDR3 is 14 amino acids. V lost 2 bases, J lost 1 base, and 9 bases lay in between.

This chain uses TRBV6-5 with TRBJ1-2; D not resolved. With 5 bases removed from V and 8 bases from J, the gap between germline ends came to 15 bases. Germline V gene sequence: CDR1 MNHEY, CDR2 SVGAGI. CDR3 length: 13 amino acids. In DNA form, the CDR3 reads TGTGCCAGCAGTACCTCACGGCCGGGGGGCTACACCTTC. Protein: CASSTSRPGGYTF.

On this clone: The same CDR3 arises from other DNA sequences in this sample as well. The genes are TRBV6-5 and TRBJ1-1, with D unresolved. V was cut by 2 bases and J by 4 bases, with 5 bases left in between. This CDR3 is 12 amino acids long. Germline V gene data show CDR1 as MNHEY and CDR2 as SVGAGI. The CDR3 DNA reads TGTGCCAGCAGTTACGGAGGCACTGAAGCTTTCTTT. This gives the protein CASSYGGTEAFF.